Listed here are 27 T cell receptor beta chains from one sample, sequenced in a study of blood T cell repertoires in COVID-19. The assay was immunoSEQ multiplex PCR, and TCRdb's table has in-frame clones only and misses some. The sample includes fewer than 300,000 clones, more than 75% of them seen just once. The sequencing sample was made of PBMCs or T cells enriched from blood (not recorded which). All receptors derive from a man aged 18-30 years who had recovered from COVID-19.

The chain couples TRBV5-6 to TRBJ1-2, with D unclear. This CDR3 is 12 amino acids long. The germline V gene has CDR1 SGHDT and CDR2 YYEEEE. Trimming took off 7 bases at V and 6 bases at J, with 13 bases between the two ends. The CDR3 region is CASAAEADGYTF. For the CDR3, the DNA is TGTGCCAGCGCTGCGGAGGCGGATGGCTACACCTTC.

The CDR3 region is CASRQTGTGMLPLHF. The DNA for the CDR3 is TGTGCCAGCAGACAGACCGGGACAGGGATGCTACCCCTCCACTTT. The gene calls are TRBV25-1 and TRBJ1-6; TRBD1 matches at 9 bases. The CDR3 runs 15 residues. V was pared by 6 bases and J by 12 bases, with 12 bases of the junction left unmatched. The germline V gene has CDR1 MGHDK and CDR2 SYGVNS. Using reference TRBV25-1 and TRBJ1-6 for the parts outside the CDR3, the full variable domain is EADIYQTPRYLVIGTGKKITLECSQTMGHDKMYWYQQDPGMELHLIHYSYGVNSTEKGDLSSESTVSRIRTEHFPLTLESARPSHTSQYLCASRQTGTGMLPLHFGNGTRLTVT.

This clone appeared a few times. The gene calls are TRBV7-8 and TRBJ2-7; D is possibly TRBD1 (5 bases). The V and J ends lost 0 bases and 4 bases respectively, with 7 bases between them. Germline V lookup: CDR1 SGHVS, CDR2 FQNEAQ. The CDR3 runs to 13 residues. CDR3 sequence reads: CASSLATAYEQYF. In DNA form, the CDR3 reads TGTGCCAGCAGCTTAGCGACAGCTTACGAGCAGTACTTC.

This chain uses TRBV7-9 with TRBJ2-2, with 8 bases aligning to TRBD1. The CDR3 loop spans 16 amino acids. Germline loops: CDR1 SEHNR, CDR2 FQNEAQ (reference sequence). J gave up 2 bases and V 5 bases, and 7 bases lay outside the gene matches. CDR3 sequence: CASSTRDRPNTGELFF. Written as DNA, the CDR3 is TGTGCCAGCAGCACCCGGGACAGGCCTAACACCGGGGAGCTGTTTTTT.

The J gene is TRBJ2-2, the V gene TRBV4-2; TRBD2 matches 8 bases. The V and J ends lost 4 bases and 7 bases, in that order; junction bases with no gene match: 14. The CDR3 contains 17 residues. Looked up from germline, CDR1 is LGHNA and CDR2 is YNFKEQ. The CDR3 protein is CASSPKPGLEVFGELFF. The CDR3, as DNA: TGTGCCAGCAGCCCAAAACCGGGACTAGAGGTGTTCGGGGAGCTGTTTTTT.

This chain uses TRBV5-4 with TRBJ1-1, with 12 positions matching TRBD1. Per the germline V gene, CDR1 is SGHNT and CDR2 is YYREEE (reference sequence). The V segment lost 0 bases and the J segment 7 bases; nucleotides outside the gene matches: 4. The CDR3 consists of 15 residues. As DNA, the CDR3 is TGTGCCAGCAGCTTGGCGGGGGACAGGGGGCGTGAAGCTTTCTTT. Protein: CASSLAGDRGREAFF.

The chain's CDR3 is CASGLGTGASDGPQHF. CDR3 sequence (DNA): TGTGCTAGTGGTTTGGGGACAGGGGCTAGCGACGGGCCCCAGCATTTT. V gene TRBV12-5 combines with J gene TRBJ1-5; TRBD1 aligns across 9 bases. Germline V gene lookup returns CDR1 LGHNT and CDR2 FRNRAP. This CDR3 has 16 residues. Trimming at V came to 1 base and at J to 9 bases, leaving 10 bases not matched to a gene.

The chain uses TRBV19 and TRBJ2-1; maybe TRBD2 (6 bases). CDR3 size: 15 residues. Between the trimmed V and J ends, which lost 3 bases and 0 bases, there was a span of 9 bases. Germline assignment: CDR1 LNHDA and CDR2 SQIVND (reference sequence). The DNA for the CDR3 is TGTGCCAGTAGTATGGACGGGAGCTCCTACAATGAGCAGTTCTTC. Protein sequence: CASSMDGSSYNEQFF.

The chain uses TRBV2 and TRBJ2-1, with D possibly matching TRBD2 (6 bases). Looked up from germline, CDR1 is SNHLY and CDR2 is FYNNEI. The ends were cut back, 8 bases at V and 2 bases at J, with 13 bases in the middle. This CDR3 spans 14 amino acids. The CDR3 bases are TGTGCCAGCCCTTTAGCGGCAGCCTACAATGAGCAGTTCTTC. Protein product: CASPLAAAYNEQFF.

The V call is TRBV6-4, the J call TRBJ2-3; 8 bases map to TRBD2. The germline CDR1 and CDR2 sequences are MRHNA and SNTAGT. J gave up 2 bases and V 5 bases, and 6 bases lay outside the gene matches. CDR3 length: 15 amino acids. The CDR3 loop is CASSSGRANTDTQYF. DNA of the CDR3: TGTGCCAGCAGTTCCGGGAGGGCCAACACAGATACGCAGTATTTT.

In its sample, this clone was seen a few times. V and J are TRBV14 and TRBJ2-2, with D possibly matching TRBD2 (5 bases). The V end was cut by 0 bases, the J end by 6 bases, with 8 bases between. The CDR3 is 14 amino acids. The germline V gene has CDR1 SGHDN and CDR2 FVKESK. CDR3 nucleotides: TGTGCCAGCAGCCAAGATCGGGGTCCCGGGGAGCTGTTTTTT. Residues: CASSQDRGPGELFF.

This chain joins TRBV12-3 or TRBV12-4 and TRBJ2-1; TRBD2 is a possible D gene (5 bases). Trimming stripped 1 base from V and 10 bases from J, with 8 bases between. The CDR3 runs 12 residues. The CDR3, as DNA: TGTGCCAGCAGTTTAGGATGGGAGGAGCAGTTCTTC. Amino acid sequence: CASSLGWEEQFF.

This clone was seen a handful of times. The chain employs TRBV2 and TRBJ2-7; 9 positions match TRBD2. The CDR3 is 16 amino acids. Per the germline V gene, CDR1 is SNHLY and CDR2 is FYNNEI. V lost 2 bases to trimming and J lost 5 bases; unmatched junction nucleotides: 10. CDR3 DNA: TGTGCCAGCAGTGAACTAGCGGGGCATGGGGTCCACGAGCAGTACTTC. Translating it yields CASSELAGHGVHEQYF.

This clone was seen a few times. CDR3 DNA sequence: TGTGCCAGCAGCCTCCGGACAGGAAACACCATATATTTT. Protein product: CASSLRTGNTIYF. The chain combines TRBV14 with TRBJ1-3; D perhaps matches TRBD1 (5 bases). The CDR3 is 13 amino acids. Germline lookup yields CDR1 SGHDN and CDR2 FVKESK. V lost 4 bases and J 4 bases, leaving 8 bases between the germline ends.

The CDR3 sequence: CASSSYGGGVNEQFF. Here the CDR3 DNA reads TGTGCCAGCTCATCCTACGGCGGGGGAGTAAATGAGCAGTTCTTC. The V and J genes are TRBV18 and TRBJ2-1; 7 nucleotides align to TRBD2. J gave up 7 bases and V 5 bases, and 11 bases lay outside the gene matches. This CDR3 is 15 amino acids long. In germline, CDR1 is KGHSH, CDR2 LQKENI.

The chain links TRBV6-6 to TRBJ2-3, with 15 bases aligning to TRBD2. The CDR3 extends over 19 amino acids. CDR1 is MNHNY and CDR2 is SVGAGI in the germline V gene (reference sequence). V dropped 5 bases and J dropped 2; count of bases not matched to a gene: 11. The CDR3 spells CASSPGLAGGYRTTDTQYF. The CDR3 DNA reads as TGTGCCAGCAGTCCAGGACTAGCGGGAGGGTATCGTACCACAGATACGCAGTATTTT.

The chain has TRBV28 and TRBJ2-7; TRBD1 is a possible D gene (6 bases). This CDR3 contains 14 residues. Germline V lookup: CDR1 MDHEN, CDR2 SYDVKM. V was pared by 5 bases and J by 5 bases, with 16 bases between. CDR3 region: CASSPRQGLDEQYF. In nucleotides, the CDR3 is TGTGCCAGCAGTCCCCGGCAGGGGTTAGACGAGCAGTACTTC.

This chain connects TRBV11-1 to TRBJ2-3; 12 bases are shared with TRBD2. Germline trimming cut 5 bases from V and 1 base from J; bases unmatched to any gene: 4. Germline CDR1 SGHAT, CDR2 FQDESV (reference sequence). This CDR3 has 16 amino acids. The CDR3 DNA reads TGTGCCAGCAGCCTCCGACTAGCGGGGGGCACAGATACGCAGTATTTT. This encodes CASSLRLAGGTDTQYF.

The gene calls are TRBV19 and TRBJ2-4; unclear D gene. Germline V gene sequence: CDR1 LNHDA, CDR2 SQIVND (reference sequence). This CDR3 spans 13 amino acids. Trimming left V 3 bases short and J 5 bases short, with 8 bases between. DNA of the CDR3: TGTGCCAGTAGTATTAGTCCTCAAAACATTCAGTACTTC. As protein: CASSISPQNIQYF.

The chain uses TRBV13 and TRBJ2-2; TRBD2 matches at 11 bases. The germline V gene has CDR1 PRHDT and CDR2 FYEKMQ (reference sequence). V was pared by 5 bases and J by 7 bases, with 18 bases of the junction left unmatched. The CDR3 spans 19 residues. CDR3 bases: TGTGCCAGCAGCCATAGCGGGGGGGCTGTGTCATCTGGAGGCGGGGAGCTGTTTTTT. It translates to CASSHSGGAVSSGGGELFF.

The chain carries TRBV5-6 and TRBJ1-2; a possible D gene is TRBD1 (6 bases). Germline V CDR1 and CDR2: SGHDT, YYEEEE. CDR3 length equals 13 residues. V gave up 3 bases and J gave up 8 bases, with 14 bases separating them. CDR3 nucleotide sequence: TGTGCCAGCAGCTGGACAGAGTACCTGGGCTACACCTTC. Protein: CASSWTEYLGYTF.

The gene calls are TRBV19 and TRBJ1-3; D unresolved. Germline CDR1 LNHDA, CDR2 SQIVND (reference sequence). V was pared by 0 bases and J by 2 bases, with 5 bases between. This CDR3 has 14 residues. CDR3 nucleotide sequence: TGTGCCAGTAGTATAGAAACAGCTGGAAACACCATATATTTT. Translation: CASSIETAGNTIYF.

The CDR3 spells CASSKLNTDISNTEAFF. The CDR3 bases are TGTGCCAGTAGTAAACTAAATACGGACATATCGAACACTGAAGCTTTCTTT. The J gene is TRBJ1-1, the V gene TRBV19, with D possibly being TRBD1 (5 bases). This CDR3 has 17 residues. The germline V and J ends were trimmed by 4 bases and 1 base, with 19 bases remaining between them. CDR1 and CDR2 (germline): LNHDA, SQIVND (reference sequence).

This rearrangement joins TRBV3-1 (or the pseudogene TRBV3-2) to TRBJ1-2, with a tentative D call TRBD1 (5 bases). CDR1 is LGHDT and CDR2 is YNNKEL in the germline V gene (reference sequence). The CDR3 has 13 residues. The germline V and J ends were trimmed by 3 bases and 5 bases, with 10 bases remaining between them. For the CDR3, the DNA is TGTGCCAGCAGCCAGGGGCAGAATTATGGCTACACCTTC. It translates to CASSQGQNYGYTF.

The chain recombines TRBV7-9 with TRBJ1-3; no definite D call. V lost 5 bases and J 0 bases, leaving 14 bases between the germline ends. Germline CDR1 reads SEHNR; CDR2 reads FQNEAQ (reference sequence). The CDR3 runs to 16 residues. CDR3 loop: CASSRSSESSGNTIYF. DNA for the CDR3: TGTGCCAGCAGCCGCTCCAGCGAGAGCTCTGGAAACACCATATATTTT.

The rearrangement joins TRBV6-5 to TRBJ1-1; tentatively, D is TRBD1 (6 bases). V shed 7 bases and J shed 1 base, with 16 bases lying between them. Germline V lookup: CDR1 MNHEY, CDR2 SVGAGI. CDR3 length: 15 amino acids. Here the CDR3 DNA reads TGTGCCAGCAAGGGACACAGTGGACGGAACACTGAAGCTTTCTTT. It specifies CASKGHSGRNTEAFF.

The chain carries TRBV28 and TRBJ2-7, with 8 bases identical to TRBD1. Germline values: CDR1 MDHEN, CDR2 SYDVKM. V was clipped by 6 bases and J by 4 bases; unmatched bases: 11. The length of the CDR3 is 15 residues. CDR3 protein: CASRSYRGTEYEQYF. The DNA of the CDR3 is TGTGCCAGCAGGTCCTACAGGGGGACCGAATACGAGCAGTACTTC.